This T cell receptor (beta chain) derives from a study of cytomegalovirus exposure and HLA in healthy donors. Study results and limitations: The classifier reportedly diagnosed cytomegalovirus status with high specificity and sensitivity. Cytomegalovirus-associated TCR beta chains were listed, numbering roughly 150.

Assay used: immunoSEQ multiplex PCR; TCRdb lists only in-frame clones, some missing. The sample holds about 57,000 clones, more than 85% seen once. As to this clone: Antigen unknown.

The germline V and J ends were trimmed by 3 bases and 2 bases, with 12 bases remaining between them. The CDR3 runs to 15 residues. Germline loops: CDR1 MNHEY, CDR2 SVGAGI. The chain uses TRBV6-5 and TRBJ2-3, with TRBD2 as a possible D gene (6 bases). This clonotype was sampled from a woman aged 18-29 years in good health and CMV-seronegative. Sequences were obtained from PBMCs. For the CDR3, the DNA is TGTGCCAGCAGTTATTGGGGCGGGATCACAGATACGCAGTATTTT. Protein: CASSYWGGITDTQYF.